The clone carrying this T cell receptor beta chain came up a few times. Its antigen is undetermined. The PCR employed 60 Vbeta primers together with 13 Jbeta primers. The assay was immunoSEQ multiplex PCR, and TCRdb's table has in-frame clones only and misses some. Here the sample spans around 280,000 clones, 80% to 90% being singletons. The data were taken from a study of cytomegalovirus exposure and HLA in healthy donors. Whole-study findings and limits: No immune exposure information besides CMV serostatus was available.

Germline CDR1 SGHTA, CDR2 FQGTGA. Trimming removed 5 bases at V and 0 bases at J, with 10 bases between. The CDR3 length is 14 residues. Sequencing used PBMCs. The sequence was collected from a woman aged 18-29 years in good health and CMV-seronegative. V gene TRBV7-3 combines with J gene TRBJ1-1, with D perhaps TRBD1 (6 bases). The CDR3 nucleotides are TGTGCCAGCAGCCCAGGACAGATGAACACTGAAGCTTTCTTT. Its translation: CASSPGQMNTEAFF.